This passage covers 19 T cell receptor beta chains from one sample sequenced in a study of cytomegalovirus exposure and HLA in healthy donors. The PCR employed 60 Vbeta primers together with 13 Jbeta primers. Profiling relied on immunoSEQ multiplex PCR, and the TCRdb table lists in-frame clones only, not all of them. The profile shows about 18,000 clones, 65% to 75% of them singletons. Sequencing input: PBMCs. All receptors come from a young man in good health and CMV-seronegative.

V and J are TRBV7-9 and TRBJ2-7, with 7 bases aligning to TRBD1. This CDR3 spans 14 amino acids. CDR1 is SEHNR, CDR2 FQNEAQ, per germline (reference sequence). V lost 5 bases to trimming and J lost 2 bases; unmatched junction nucleotides: 6. As DNA, the CDR3 is TGTGCCAGCAGCGGGAAGGACAGGACCTACGAGCAGTACTTC. It codes for CASSGKDRTYEQYF. Complete variable domain (other parts from reference TRBV7-9 and TRBJ2-7): DTGVSQNPRHKITKRGQNVTFRCDPISEHNRLYWYRQTLGQGPEFLTYFQNEAQLEKSRLLSDRFSAERPKGSFSTLEIQRTEQGDSAMYLCASSGKDRTYEQYFGPGTRLTVT.

This clone was picked up a small number of times. DNA of the CDR3: TGTGCCAGCAGGGGGGGGGCGGGCACTGAAGCTTTCTTT. Translating it yields CASRGGAGTEAFF. The chain uses TRBV6-5 and TRBJ1-1, with D tentatively TRBD1 (6 bases). Trimming cost V 6 bases and J 4 bases, with 12 bases left between them. The CDR3 sequence is 13 residues long. The germline CDR1 and CDR2 sequences are MNHEY and SVGAGI.

This chain uses TRBV6-5 with TRBJ1-4, with D perhaps TRBD1 (6 bases). The V end lost 8 bases, the J end lost 4 bases, and 17 bases lay between the germline ends. The CDR3 loop spans 15 amino acids. Germline CDR1 is MNHEY and CDR2 is SVGAGI. In DNA form, the CDR3 reads TGTGCCAGCGGGGGAAGACAGGAGCTTAATGAAAAACTGTTTTTT. Protein sequence: CASGGRQELNEKLFF.

This chain links TRBV5-4 with TRBJ2-3; D may be TRBD2 (5 bases). Germline CDR1 reads SGHNT; CDR2 reads YYREEE (reference sequence). The V gene lost 1 base and the J gene lost 8 bases, with 20 bases spanning the gap. This CDR3 comprises 16 residues. The CDR3 loop reads CASSLRGLVEAVTQYF. DNA for the CDR3: TGTGCCAGCAGCTTGCGCGGGCTAGTCGAGGCAGTTACGCAGTATTTT.

This clone was seen a handful of times. The rearrangement uses TRBV6-5 and TRBJ2-3; tentative D call: TRBD2 (6 bases). V shed 2 bases and J shed 0 bases, with 9 bases lying between them. The germline CDR1 and CDR2 sequences are MNHEY and SVGAGI. The CDR3 loop spans 15 amino acids. CDR3 sequence reads: CASSYDGSSTDTQYF. As DNA, the CDR3 is TGTGCCAGCAGTTACGACGGGAGTAGCACAGATACGCAGTATTTT.

The CDR3 loop is CASSLEGQVNTEAFF. CDR3 coding DNA: TGCGCCAGCAGCCTGGAGGGACAGGTGAACACTGAAGCTTTCTTT. The rearrangement uses TRBV5-1 and TRBJ1-1, with 8 bases lining up with TRBD1. There are 15 residues in the CDR3. Germline V gene sequence: CDR1 SGHRS, CDR2 YFSETQ. V was pared by 4 bases and J by 0 bases, with 5 bases of the junction left unmatched. The whole variable domain, remainder taken from reference TRBV5-1 and TRBJ1-1, is KAGVTQTPRYLIKTRGQQVTLSCSPISGHRSVSWYQQTPGQGLQFLFEYFSETQRNKGNFPGRFSGRQFSNSRSEMNVSTLELGDSALYLCASSLEGQVNTEAFFGQGTRLTVV.

This rearrangement joins TRBV6-5 to TRBJ2-7, with D hard to call. Per the germline V gene, CDR1 is MNHEY and CDR2 is SVGAGI. The V and J ends lost 7 bases and 5 bases respectively, with 18 bases between them. The CDR3 spans 14 residues. The CDR3 bases are TGTGCCAGCACCCACACCGCCCGAGGTGACGAGCAGTACTTC. It translates to CASTHTARGDEQYF.

The table lists this clone with a few counts. V and J are TRBV6-5 and TRBJ2-7; a weak D match, TRBD1 (5 bases). The germline V and J ends were trimmed by 6 bases and 6 bases, with 15 bases remaining between them. In germline, CDR1 is MNHEY, CDR2 SVGAGI. There are 13 residues in the CDR3. In DNA, the CDR3 is TGTGCCAGCAGCGACAGACTTTCCGCCGAGCAGTACTTC. Residues: CASSDRLSAEQYF.

This clone was detected once. V and J are TRBV30 and TRBJ2-5, with TRBD1 matching over 9 bases. The CDR3 is made up of 15 amino acids. V lost 3 bases to trimming and J lost 4 bases; unmatched junction nucleotides: 9. The germline V gene has CDR1 GTSNPN and CDR2 SVGIG (reference sequence). In DNA form, the CDR3 reads TGTGCCTGGAGCCCCGGGACAGGGTGGCGAGAGACCCAGTACTTC. Translation: CAWSPGTGWRETQYF.

This chain links TRBV30 with TRBJ1-3, with D unclear. Trimming left V 4 bases short and J 0 bases short, with 10 bases between. Per germline, CDR1 GTSNPN and CDR2 SVGIG (reference sequence). The CDR3 is made up of 14 amino acids. The chain's CDR3 is CAWTDTFSGNTIYF. In DNA, the CDR3 is TGTGCCTGGACCGACACCTTCTCTGGAAACACCATATATTTT.

The V and J genes are TRBV5-1 and TRBJ1-1; 7 bases are shared with TRBD1. There are 14 residues in the CDR3. Germline V gene sequence: CDR1 SGHRS, CDR2 YFSETQ. Trimming took 0 bases from V and 4 from J; bases not matched to a gene: 3. CDR3 loop: CASSLGQGFTEAFF. The CDR3 nucleotides are TGCGCCAGCAGCTTGGGACAGGGTTTCACTGAAGCTTTCTTT.

The DNA of the CDR3 is TGTGCCAGCAGTGAATTGGGCAGCACCTACGAGCAGTACTTC. This sequence encodes CASSELGSTYEQYF. This chain connects TRBV25-1 to TRBJ2-7, with D uncertain. The V end was cut by 1 base, the J end by 2 bases, with 9 bases between. This CDR3 has 14 amino acids. Looked up from germline, CDR1 is MGHDK and CDR2 is SYGVNS.

This rearrangement joins TRBV29-1 to TRBJ1-1; weak D call: TRBD1 (5 bases). Germline-derived CDR1 and CDR2 are SQVTM and ANQGSEA. The CDR3 runs 14 residues. Trimming removed 4 bases at V and 5 bases at J, with 17 bases between. CDR3 sequence: CSVGPTQRGTEAFF. Here the CDR3 DNA reads TGCAGCGTTGGTCCGACACAACGGGGGACTGAAGCTTTCTTT.

The chain recombines TRBV2 with TRBJ1-1, with D hard to call. Between the trimmed V and J ends, which lost 10 bases and 4 bases, there was a span of 10 bases. Germline CDR1 SNHLY, CDR2 FYNNEI. There are 11 residues in the CDR3. CDR3 sequence (DNA): TGTGCCATACGACTGAGCACTGAAGCTTTCTTT. Amino acids: CAIRLSTEAFF.

The chain is built from TRBV5-1 and TRBJ1-3; D is possibly TRBD1 (6 bases). Germline assignment: CDR1 SGHRS and CDR2 YFSETQ. The CDR3 is made up of 15 amino acids. V lost 5 bases to trimming and J lost 8 bases, with 20 bases between them. CDR3: CASRRLDRIRDTIYF. DNA for the CDR3: TGCGCCAGCAGACGGCTCGACAGGATACGAGACACCATATATTTT.

This clone was detected only a few times. V gene TRBV7-8 combines with J gene TRBJ1-1; tentatively, D is TRBD1 (6 bases). Germline V gene sequence: CDR1 SGHVS, CDR2 FQNEAQ. The V end was cut by 3 bases, the J end by 6 bases, with 23 bases between. There are 17 residues in the CDR3. The CDR3, as DNA: TGTGCCAGCAGCTTTTTCCTAACGTGGGGGCCGGGCGCTGAAGCTTTCTTT. It translates to CASSFFLTWGPGAEAFF.

The chain carries TRBV30 and TRBJ1-6; D remains ambiguous. Germline CDR1 reads GTSNPN; CDR2 reads SVGIG (reference sequence). This CDR3 region has 13 residues. V was shortened by 4 bases and J by 10 bases, with 14 bases between the two germline ends. CDR3 loop: CAWMGVDGSPLHF. The CDR3 region has the DNA TGTGCCTGGATGGGAGTGGACGGCTCACCCCTCCACTTT.

A few counts support this clone. This chain uses TRBV6-1 with TRBJ1-5, with 8 bases matching TRBD1. The CDR3 has 15 residues. CDR1 and CDR2 from the germline V gene are MNHNS and SASEGT. J gave up 4 bases and V 3 bases, and 5 bases lay outside the gene matches. CDR3 coding DNA: TGTGCCAGCAGTGACGGACAGGGTTCTAATCAGCCCCAGCATTTT. As protein: CASSDGQGSNQPQHF.

This clone is a singleton in its sample. The J gene is TRBJ1-2, the V gene TRBV27, with 7 bases matching TRBD1. Germline CDR1 MNHEY, CDR2 SMNVEV (reference sequence). V was clipped by 6 bases and J by 4 bases; unmatched bases: 11. The CDR3 runs to 15 residues. The DNA for the CDR3 is TGTGCCAGCAGACCCGGACCCGGGACAGCCTATGGCTACACCTTC. This sequence encodes CASRPGPGTAYGYTF.